Below, 26 T cell receptor beta chains from the same sample are listed, as sequenced in a study of OX40 agonist ivuxolimab in advanced cancers. Produced via immunoSEQ multiplex PCR; TCRdb's table is partial and in-frame only. The table has 53,000 or so clones, 60% to 80% seen once. This specimen was CD4+ or CD8+ T cells sorted from blood, taken in a trial of the OX40 agonist ivuxolimab. These receptors all come from an adult with an advanced solid tumor such as melanoma, head and neck, liver or kidney cancer.

The chain uses TRBV6-6 and TRBJ2-1; D is possibly TRBD1 or TRBD2 (7 bases each). The germline gives CDR1 MNHNY, CDR2 SVGAGI (reference sequence). With 7 bases removed from V and 6 bases from J, the gap between germline ends came to 22 bases. This CDR3 has 16 residues. The CDR3 region is CASISGGLADANEQFF. In DNA, the CDR3 is TGTGCCAGCATTTCAGGGGGGCTAGCGGACGCCAATGAGCAGTTCTTC.

The genes are TRBV5-1 and TRBJ2-2, with TRBD1 matching 9 bases. V was pared by 4 bases and J by 3 bases, with 7 bases of the junction left unmatched. Germline CDR1 and CDR2: SGHRS and YFSETQ. There are 16 residues in the CDR3. This CDR3 reads CASSAQGARDTGELFF. CDR3 DNA: TGCGCCAGCAGCGCACAGGGGGCGCGGGACACCGGGGAGCTGTTTTTT.

V usage is TRBV19 and J usage is TRBJ2-3, with TRBD2 identical over 10 bases. This CDR3 comprises 16 residues. The V segment lost 1 base and the J segment 2 bases; nucleotides outside the gene matches: 3. CDR1 LNHDA and CDR2 SQIVND come from the germline V gene (reference sequence). This CDR3 is CASSIGLAGNTDTQYF. As DNA, the CDR3 is TGTGCCAGTAGTATAGGACTAGCGGGCAACACAGATACGCAGTATTTT.

The table lists this clone with a few counts. V is TRBV30 and J is TRBJ2-3; D might be TRBD2 (7 bases). The CDR3 length is 15 residues. Germline-derived CDR1 and CDR2 are GTSNPN and SVGIG (reference sequence). Trimming took off 5 bases at V and 3 bases at J, with 18 bases between the two ends. CDR3 coding DNA: TGTGCCTGGGGGGAAGGGGGAGGGCCAACAGATACGCAGTATTTT. Translating it yields CAWGEGGGPTDTQYF.

The gene calls are TRBV28 and TRBJ1-5; 7 bases match TRBD1. CDR3 length: 18 amino acids. From germline, CDR1 is MDHEN and CDR2 SYDVKM. V trimming: 2 bases; J trimming: 8 bases; junction bases outside the gene matches: 18. Written as DNA, the CDR3 is TGTGCCAGCAGTTTAGGAGGGGGCCCACGTTTGGGAGGAAAGCCCCAGCATTTT. Its translation is CASSLGGGPRLGGKPQHF.

This rearrangement joins TRBV2 to TRBJ2-2; D may be TRBD2 (5 bases). Deletions cut 5 bases from V and 3 bases from J, with 10 bases between. Germline loops: CDR1 SNHLY, CDR2 FYNNEI. CDR3 length equals 14 residues. The CDR3 is CASSRRGDTGELFF. Written as DNA, the CDR3 is TGTGCCAGCAGTCGCCGGGGAGACACCGGGGAGCTGTTTTTT.

Only one count was recorded for this clone. The rearrangement joins TRBV27 to TRBJ1-2; no reliable D call. Germline loops: CDR1 MNHEY, CDR2 SMNVEV (reference sequence). This CDR3 comprises 16 residues. V was pared by 3 bases and J by 0 bases, with 14 bases between. CDR3 coding DNA: TGTGCCAGCAGTTTCCGGCCGGAGTTAGCTAACTATGGCTACACCTTC. It encodes CASSFRPELANYGYTF.

The chain combines TRBV5-4 with TRBJ2-7; D is perhaps TRBD2 (6 bases). This CDR3 is 13 amino acids long. Germline CDR1 is SGHNT and CDR2 is YYREEE (reference sequence). V lost 0 bases and J lost 7, with 11 bases in between. CDR3 residues: CASSLVGTQEQYF. CDR3 nucleotides: TGTGCCAGCAGCTTGGTAGGGACTCAGGAGCAGTACTTC. The full variable domain, rest sourced from reference TRBV5-4 and TRBJ2-7, is ETGVTQSPTHLIKTRGQQVTLRCSSQSGHNTVSWYQQALGQGPQFIFQYYREEENGRGNFPPRFSGLQFPNYSSELNVNALELDDSALYLCASSLVGTQEQYFGPGTRLTVT.

The V call is TRBV5-1, the J call TRBJ1-1; D remains ambiguous. The CDR3 runs 16 residues. Germline values: CDR1 SGHRS, CDR2 YFSETQ. V shed 0 bases and J shed 3 bases, with 15 bases lying between them. CDR3 in DNA: TGCGCCAGCAGCTTGGATGGCTCGCCGTGGGACACTGAAGCTTTCTTT. It specifies CASSLDGSPWDTEAFF.

The rearrangement uses TRBV7-9 and TRBJ2-1; no definite D call. The CDR3 is made up of 12 amino acids. Germline V lookup: CDR1 SEHNR, CDR2 FQNEAQ (reference sequence). The ends were cut back, 3 bases at V and 7 bases at J, with 7 bases in the middle. CDR3 sequence reads: CASSFLGNEQFF. The DNA for the CDR3 is TGTGCCAGCAGCTTCTTGGGGAATGAGCAGTTCTTC.

This chain joins TRBV12-5 and TRBJ1-5, with D tentatively TRBD1 (5 bases). The CDR3 loop spans 13 amino acids. V lost 6 bases and J 4 bases, leaving 10 bases between the germline ends. The V gene's germline CDR1 is LGHNT and CDR2 FRNRAP. This chain's CDR3 is CASGGGGNQPQHF. In DNA, the CDR3 is TGTGCTAGTGGGGGGGGTGGGAATCAGCCCCAGCATTTT. Full variable domain (outside the CDR3, taken from reference TRBV12-5 and TRBJ1-5): DARVTQTPRHKVTEMGQEVTMRCQPILGHNTVFWYRQTMMQGLELLAYFRNRAPLDDSGMPKDRFSAEMPDATLATLKIQPSEPRDSAVYFCASGGGGNQPQHFGDGTRLSIL.

This clone showed up just once. The J gene is TRBJ1-4, the V gene TRBV10-3; D remains unclear. The V end lost 2 bases, the J end lost 8 bases, and 6 bases lay between the germline ends. This CDR3 contains 12 residues. Germline-derived CDR1 and CDR2 are ENHRY and SYGVKD. The CDR3 protein is CAISEMREKLFF. Here the CDR3 DNA reads TGTGCCATCAGTGAGATGAGGGAAAAACTGTTTTTT.

The chain links TRBV7-2 to TRBJ2-1, with D uncertain. Germline CDR1 and CDR2: SGHTA and FQGNSA. Deletions cut 1 base from V and 4 bases from J, with 11 bases between. The CDR3 has 15 amino acids. The CDR3 loop reads CASSLVSQKYNEQFF. The CDR3 coding sequence is TGTGCCAGCAGCTTAGTGTCTCAGAAGTACAATGAGCAGTTCTTC.

The chain uses TRBV6-6 and TRBJ2-2; no clear D gene. Germline CDR1 reads MNHNY; CDR2 reads SVGAGI (reference sequence). The CDR3 length is 14 residues. V dropped 5 bases and J dropped 2 bases, with 9 bases sitting between them. The CDR3 DNA reads TGTGCCAGCAGTGTTCCTTCCAACACCGGGGAGCTGTTTTTT. Translation: CASSVPSNTGELFF.

This clone was seen only once. This rearrangement joins TRBV27 to TRBJ2-1, with 12 bases aligning to TRBD2. J was trimmed by 5 bases and V by 3 bases; bases with no gene match: 8. Germline lookup yields CDR1 MNHEY and CDR2 SMNVEV (reference sequence). The CDR3 consists of 17 residues. The chain's CDR3 is CASSLGLAGLLHNEQFF. Here the CDR3 DNA reads TGTGCCAGCAGTTTGGGACTAGCGGGCCTGCTACACAATGAGCAGTTCTTC.

This clone has a single count. The chain recombines TRBV28 with TRBJ1-2, with 8 bases lining up with TRBD1. The CDR3 totals 13 residues. Trimming took 5 bases from V and 4 from J; bases not matched to a gene: 3. CDR1 and CDR2 from the germline V gene are MDHEN and SYDVKM. DNA for the CDR3: TGTGCCAGCAGTGCAGGGGGCCTCTATGGCTACACCTTC. It yields the protein CASSAGGLYGYTF.

The rearrangement joins TRBV7-2 to TRBJ1-4, with D possibly being TRBD1 (5 bases). The CDR3 totals 15 residues. CDR1 and CDR2 from the germline V gene are SGHTA and FQGNSA. Deletions cut 5 bases from V and 0 bases from J, with 10 bases between. This CDR3 reads CASSRVGATNEKLFF. CDR3 DNA sequence: TGTGCCAGCAGCCGAGTGGGGGCAACTAATGAAAAACTGTTTTTT.

The chain has TRBV11-3 and TRBJ2-3; 9 bases line up with TRBD2. The CDR3 is made up of 18 amino acids. Trimming cost V 4 bases and J 0 bases; bases outside gene matches: 11. From germline, CDR1 is SGHNT and CDR2 YENEEA. In DNA, the CDR3 is TGTGCCAGCAGCTCCGGAGAGTTAGCGGGGGTGAGCACAGATACGCAGTATTTT. Protein sequence: CASSSGELAGVSTDTQYF. Complete variable domain (other parts from reference TRBV11-3 and TRBJ2-3): EAGVVQSPRYKIIEKKQPVAFWCNPISGHNTLYWYLQNLGQGPELLIRYENEEAVDDSQLPKDRFSAERLKGVDSTLKIQPAELGDSAVYLCASSSGELAGVSTDTQYFGPGTRLTVL.

This sequence joins TRBV11-2 and TRBJ2-1; TRBD2 might be the D (6 bases). Per germline, CDR1 SGHAT and CDR2 FQNNGV. This CDR3 has 15 amino acids. Trimming shortened V by 5 bases and J by 2 bases, and 13 bases separated the two germline ends. The CDR3 bases are TGTGCCAGCAGCCCGGGGCGACTAGCCTACAATGAGCAGTTCTTC. Translating gives CASSPGRLAYNEQFF.

The rearrangement uses TRBV11-2 and TRBJ1-1; D is unclear. The V gene lost 5 bases and the J gene lost 2 bases, with 12 bases spanning the gap. Looked up from germline, CDR1 is SGHAT and CDR2 is FQNNGV. This CDR3 contains 14 residues. The chain's CDR3 is CASSPRTANTEAFF. The CDR3 DNA reads TGTGCCAGCAGCCCTCGGACGGCCAACACTGAAGCTTTCTTT. The full variable domain, in which reference TRBV11-2 and TRBJ1-1 provide the parts outside the CDR3, is EAGVAQSPRYKIIEKRQSVAFWCNPISGHATLYWYQQILGQGPKLLIQFQNNGVVDDSQLPKDRFSAERLKGVDSTLKIQPAKLEDSAVYLCASSPRTANTEAFFGQGTRLTVV.

This clone was found once. The V call is TRBV6-5, the J call TRBJ2-7, with 8 bases fitting TRBD2. Germline trimming cut 2 bases from V and 2 bases from J; bases unmatched to any gene: 2. CDR1 and CDR2 (germline): MNHEY, SVGAGI. The CDR3 is made up of 14 amino acids. The CDR3 region is CASSYGSGAYEQYF. The CDR3, as DNA: TGTGCCAGCAGTTACGGTAGCGGGGCCTACGAGCAGTACTTC.

The CDR3 here is CASSLSTVDTQYF. DNA of the CDR3: TGTGCCAGCAGTTTGTCCACGGTGGATACGCAGTATTTT. The chain has TRBV28 and TRBJ2-3; D is unclear. Germline V gene sequence: CDR1 MDHEN, CDR2 SYDVKM. The length of the CDR3 is 13 residues. Trimming stripped 3 bases from V and 6 bases from J, with 10 bases between.

This clone was detected only a few times. This sequence joins TRBV18 and TRBJ2-2, with D perhaps matching TRBD2 (5 bases). The germline V and J ends were trimmed by 0 bases and 4 bases, with 12 bases remaining between them. The CDR3 runs to 16 residues. Germline-derived CDR1 and CDR2 are KGHSH and LQKENI. The CDR3 DNA sequence: TGTGCCAGCTCACCACCGAGAGGGTATAGCACCGGGGAGCTGTTTTTT. Protein: CASSPPRGYSTGELFF.

This clone was counted between two and nine times. The chain joins TRBV19 to TRBJ2-1; 9 bases agree with TRBD1. V was pared by 1 base and J by 3 bases, with 4 bases of the junction left unmatched. The length of the CDR3 is 16 residues. From germline, CDR1 is LNHDA and CDR2 SQIVND (reference sequence). The CDR3: CASSIGGQGRYNEQFF. The CDR3, as DNA: TGTGCCAGTAGTATAGGCGGACAGGGGCGCTACAATGAGCAGTTCTTC. The whole variable domain, filled in from reference TRBV19 and TRBJ2-1, reads DGGITQSPKYLFRKEGQNVTLSCEQNLNHDAMYWYRQDPGQGLRLIYYSQIVNDFQKGDIAEGYSVSREKKESFPLTVTSAQKNPTAFYLCASSIGGQGRYNEQFFGPGTRLTVL.

V usage is TRBV28 and J usage is TRBJ2-7; tentatively, D is TRBD2 (7 bases). V lost 4 bases, J lost 1 base, and 14 bases lay in between. Germline CDR1 and CDR2: MDHEN and SYDVKM. The CDR3 extends over 15 amino acids. This CDR3 is CASSSGGGGSYEQYF. The CDR3 nucleotides are TGTGCCAGCAGTTCGGGGGGCGGCGGATCCTACGAGCAGTACTTC. Drawing the rest from reference TRBV28 and TRBJ2-7, the complete variable domain is DVKVTQSSRYLVKRTGEKVFLECVQDMDHENMFWYRQDPGLGLRLIYFSYDVKMKEKGDIPEGYSVSREKKERFSLILESASTNQTSMYLCASSSGGGGSYEQYFGPGTRLTVT.

This clone occurred a few times. The V and J genes are TRBV5-1 and TRBJ2-7; D may correspond to TRBD1 or TRBD2 (5 bases each). The germline gives CDR1 SGHRS, CDR2 YFSETQ. The CDR3 sequence is 14 residues long. Between the trimmed V and J ends, which lost 7 bases and 5 bases, there was a span of 19 bases. The CDR3 DNA reads TGCGCCAGCCGTCCTGGGGGTACTATAAACGAGCAGTACTTC. Translated, it gives CASRPGGTINEQYF.